The clone carrying this T cell receptor beta chain has a count of ten or more. This specimen comes from a study of molecular identifiers for immune sequencing clone quantification. TCRdb fed the PCR reads into MiXCR, producing one record per CDR3 protein. The data show about 640,000 distinct CDR3 sequences, 15% to 20% seen once. V gave up 6 bases and J gave up 0 bases; unmatched junction bases: 12. CDR3 length equals 19 residues. The germline V gene has CDR1 MNHEY and CDR2 SVGEGT. Sequenced material: naive CD8+ T cells from blood, with Jurkat cell RNA spiked in. The subset here: FACS-sorted CD8+CD4-CCR7+CD45RA+ naive T cells. The source is a human donor in good health. Some libraries in this study had Jurkat cell RNA spiked in. The chain links TRBV6-2 or TRBV6-3 to TRBJ1-5, with 12 bases fitting TRBD1. The DNA of the CDR3 is TGTGCCAGCAGAGCACCGGGACAGGGGGCGCCGAATAGCAATCAGCCCCAGCATTTT. Its translation: CASRAPGQGAPNSNQPQHF.